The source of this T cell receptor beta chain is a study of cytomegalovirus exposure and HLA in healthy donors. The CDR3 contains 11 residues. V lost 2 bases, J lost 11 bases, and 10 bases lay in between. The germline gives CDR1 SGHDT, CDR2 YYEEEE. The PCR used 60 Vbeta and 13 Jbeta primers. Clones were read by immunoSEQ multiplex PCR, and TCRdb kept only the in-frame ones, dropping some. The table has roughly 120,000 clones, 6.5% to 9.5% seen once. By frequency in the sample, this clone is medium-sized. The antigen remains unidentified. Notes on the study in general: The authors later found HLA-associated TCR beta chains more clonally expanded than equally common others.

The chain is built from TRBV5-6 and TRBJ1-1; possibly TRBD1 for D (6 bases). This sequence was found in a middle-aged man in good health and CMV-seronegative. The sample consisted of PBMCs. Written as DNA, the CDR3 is TGTGCCAGCAGCTTTGGGCAGGGGGCTTTCTTT. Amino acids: CASSFGQGAFF.